Listed here are 12 T cell receptor beta chains from one sample, sequenced in a study of response to subunit inactivated influenza vaccine. TCRdb fed the RT-PCR reads into MiXCR, producing one record per CDR3 protein. The profile shows 500,000 to 700,000 distinct CDR3 sequences, approximately 22% of them singletons. The same sample was also used in a study of T cells expressing NK-cell markers. That paper adds: cDNA encoding TCR beta was synthesized via 5'RACE template switching incorporating UMIs.

The specimen comprised CD4+ T cells sorted from PBMCs, sampled 11 to 12 days after vaccination. These receptor sequences come from a man aged 50 to 59 who received an inactivated influenza vaccine.

The gene calls are TRBV6-5 and TRBJ1-4, with a weak D call TRBD1 (6 bases). Trimming pared 4 bases from V and 7 bases from J, leaving 13 bases between. CDR3 size: 14 residues. Germline CDR1 reads MNHEY; CDR2 reads SVGAGI. The CDR3 DNA is TGTGCCAGCAGTTCACAGGGTTCTCTTGAAAAACTGTTTTTT. Translation gives CASSSQGSLEKLFF.

There are a few counts of this clonotype. The chain is built from TRBV11-2 and TRBJ2-1; perhaps TRBD2 as D (6 bases). The CDR3 sequence is 18 residues long. V was clipped by 2 bases and J by 2 bases, with 19 bases between them. In germline, CDR1 is SGHAT, CDR2 FQNNGV. CDR3 region: CASSLFPGLSDPYNEQFF. DNA for the CDR3: TGTGCCAGCAGCTTATTCCCGGGACTGTCCGATCCCTACAATGAGCAGTTCTTC.

This sequence joins TRBV5-1 and TRBJ2-1, with 7 bases that match TRBD2. V shed 5 bases, J shed 0 bases, and the junction held 5 bases outside the gene matches. CDR1 SGHRS and CDR2 YFSETQ come from the germline V gene. This CDR3 is built from 15 residues. In nucleotides, the CDR3 is TGCGCCAGCAGACTAACTAGCGACTCCTACAATGAGCAGTTCTTC. It encodes CASRLTSDSYNEQFF.

At least ten counts were recorded for this clonotype. The chain recombines TRBV5-1 with TRBJ2-7; TRBD1 matches at 11 bases. The V gene end was trimmed by 0 bases and the J gene end by 3 bases; junction bases not matched to a gene: 5. Germline V lookup: CDR1 SGHRS, CDR2 YFSETQ. The CDR3 sequence is 16 residues long. CDR3 protein: CASSLAVGTGGYEQYF. The CDR3 DNA sequence: TGCGCCAGCAGCTTGGCCGTTGGGACAGGGGGCTACGAGCAGTACTTC.

The chain combines TRBV2 with TRBJ2-4; D uncertain. Germline-derived CDR1 and CDR2 are SNHLY and FYNNEI. This CDR3 has 14 residues. V was shortened by 6 bases and J by 0 bases, with 9 bases between the two germline ends. CDR3 in amino acids: CASSIVVAKNIQYF. The DNA for the CDR3 is TGTGCCAGCAGCATTGTCGTAGCCAAAAACATTCAGTACTTC. The variable domain in full, completed from reference TRBV2 and TRBJ2-4, reads EPEVTQTPSHQVTQMGQEVILRCVPISNHLYFYWYRQILGQKVEFLVSFYNNEISEKSEIFDDQFSVERPDGSNFTLKIRSTKLEDSAMYFCASSIVVAKNIQYFGAGTRLSVL.

The chain combines TRBV20-1 with TRBJ1-5; maybe TRBD1 (6 bases). V lost 3 bases and J lost 0, with 12 bases in between. This CDR3 has 15 amino acids. The germline gives CDR1 DFQATT, CDR2 SNEGSKA (reference sequence). The CDR3 bases are TGCAGTGCTAGCTTCGGACAGTATAGCAATCAGCCCCAGCATTTT. It codes for CSASFGQYSNQPQHF.

V is TRBV7-2 and J is TRBJ1-2; possibly TRBD1 for D (5 bases). Looked up from germline, CDR1 is SGHTA and CDR2 is FQGNSA. Trimming stripped 4 bases from V and 6 bases from J, with 12 bases between. This CDR3 region has 13 residues. The CDR3 nucleotides are TGTGCCAGCAGCTGGAGGGGCGCGGATGGCTACACCTTC. It specifies CASSWRGADGYTF.

In its sample, this clonotype was seen many times. The chain joins TRBV27 to TRBJ2-1, with unresolved D. CDR1 is MNHEY, CDR2 SMNVEV, per germline (reference sequence). V was pared by 8 bases and J by 7 bases, with 9 bases between. The CDR3 sequence is 11 residues long. This CDR3 reads CASQDWNEQFF. In nucleotides, the CDR3 is TGTGCCAGCCAGGATTGGAATGAGCAGTTCTTC.

A few counts support this clonotype. The V call is TRBV25-1, the J call TRBJ1-4; tentatively, D is TRBD1 (6 bases). Trimming removed 5 bases at V and 0 bases at J, with 10 bases between. Germline CDR1 and CDR2: MGHDK and SYGVNS. This CDR3 is 15 amino acids long. The CDR3 reads CASSRGQATNEKLFF. The CDR3 region has the DNA TGTGCCAGCAGTCGGGGACAAGCAACTAATGAAAAACTGTTTTTT.

This clonotype showed up just a few times. This rearrangement joins TRBV24-1 to TRBJ2-1; TRBD2 is a possible D gene (7 bases). The CDR3 is made up of 18 amino acids. Deletions cut 2 bases from V and 9 bases from J, with 25 bases between. Germline V gene data show CDR1 as KGHDR and CDR2 as SFDVKD. The CDR3: CATSDSGRTRIQGGEQFF. DNA for the CDR3: TGTGCCACCAGTGATTCGGGGAGGACTAGGATACAAGGGGGTGAGCAGTTCTTC.

This chain links TRBV18 with TRBJ2-1; 14 bases agree with TRBD2. V was clipped by 4 bases and J by 7 bases; unmatched bases: 6. The germline V gene has CDR1 KGHSH and CDR2 LQKENI. This CDR3 is 16 amino acids long. The CDR3 sequence: CASSQSTSGGANEQFF. DNA of the CDR3: TGTGCCAGCTCACAATCGACTAGCGGGGGGGCGAATGAGCAGTTCTTC. Supplemented by reference TRBV18 and TRBJ2-1, the full variable domain reads NAGVMQNPRHLVRRRGQEARLRCSPMKGHSHVYWYRQLPEEGLKFMVYLQKENIIDESGMPKERFSAEFPKEGPSILRIQQVVRGDSAAYFCASSQSTSGGANEQFFGPGTRLTVL.

This clonotype came up a few times. V and J are TRBV2 and TRBJ2-1; D perhaps matches TRBD1 (5 bases). The CDR3 runs 15 residues. V was clipped by 6 bases and J by 0 bases, with 12 bases between them. Per germline, CDR1 SNHLY and CDR2 FYNNEI. The DNA of the CDR3 is TGTGCCAGCAGGGCAGGGCGTAGCTCCTACAATGAGCAGTTCTTC. Its translation is CASRAGRSSYNEQFF.